The next 19 T cell receptor beta chains were all read from a single sample in a study of PD-L1 blockade in urothelial cancer. Assay: immunoSEQ multiplex PCR; the TCRdb copy retains only in-frame clones and omits some. The sample includes some 60,000 clones, roughly 86% of them seen just once. The source material was PBMCs, sampled around atezolizumab (anti-PD-L1) treatment. All receptors derive from a man aged 45-65 years with urothelial cancer.

The V gene is TRBV14, the J gene TRBJ2-3; D remains ambiguous. Trimming cost V 0 bases and J 5 bases, with 6 bases left between them. Germline values: CDR1 SGHDN, CDR2 FVKESK. CDR3 length: 13 amino acids. The CDR3 here is CASSQDPRDTQYF. In DNA form, the CDR3 reads TGTGCCAGCAGCCAAGATCCGCGAGATACGCAGTATTTT.

V and J are TRBV6-1 and TRBJ2-2; D is ambiguous. The CDR3 sequence is 13 residues long. CDR1 and CDR2 (germline): MNHNS, SASEGT. V was cut by 5 bases and J by 2 bases, with 6 bases left in between. The CDR3 nucleotides read TGTGCCAGCAGTATACAAAACACCGGGGAGCTGTTTTTT. It yields the protein CASSIQNTGELFF.

This sequence joins TRBV20-1 and TRBJ2-1; D perhaps matches TRBD1 (6 bases). The CDR3 has 11 amino acids. CDR1 DFQATT and CDR2 SNEGSKA come from the germline V gene (reference sequence). The ends were cut back, 4 bases at V and 10 bases at J, with 11 bases in the middle. The CDR3 nucleotides are TGCAGTGCTAAAGGGGGTTGGGAGCAGTTCTTC. As protein: CSAKGGWEQFF.

The sample holds one count of this clone. The rearrangement links TRBV27 to TRBJ2-3, with D possibly being TRBD1 (5 bases). This CDR3 has 12 amino acids. Trimming removed 5 bases from V and 10 bases from J, with 13 bases in between. Germline CDR1 reads MNHEY; CDR2 reads SMNVEV (reference sequence). The DNA of the CDR3 is TGTGCCAGCAGTAGGGCTCAGGGTGCGCAGTATTTT. It encodes CASSRAQGAQYF.

The DNA for the CDR3 is TGTGCCAGCAGCCCCTCTGGGGCTGCCCCCTCCCAGTACTTC. Amino acid sequence: CASSPSGAAPSQYF. V gene TRBV7-8 combines with J gene TRBJ2-5; possibly TRBD1 for D (5 bases). This CDR3 contains 14 residues. CDR1 and CDR2 (germline): SGHVS, FQNEAQ. V dropped 5 bases and J dropped 9 bases, with 19 bases sitting between them.

V usage is TRBV18 and J usage is TRBJ1-5, with D possibly TRBD1 on 5 matching bases. Germline V gene lookup returns CDR1 KGHSH and CDR2 LQKENI. V was cut by 5 bases and J by 0 bases, with 11 bases left in between. The CDR3 has 15 amino acids. In nucleotides, the CDR3 is TGTGCCAGCTCAGACAGTCAGTATAGCAATCAGCCCCAGCATTTT. This codes for CASSDSQYSNQPQHF.

The gene calls are TRBV5-4 and TRBJ2-7; TRBD2 is a possible D gene (6 bases). CDR1 SGHNT and CDR2 YYREEE come from the germline V gene (reference sequence). V was pared by 0 bases and J by 6 bases, with 16 bases between. The CDR3 length is 15 residues. CDR3 sequence (DNA): TGTGCCAGCAGCTTGGAATCCAGGAGGGGAGCCGAGCAGTACTTC. Its protein is CASSLESRRGAEQYF.

The chain has TRBV10-3 and TRBJ2-7, with 10 bases identical to TRBD1. This CDR3 region has 14 residues. CDR1 and CDR2 from the germline V gene are ENHRY and SYGVKD. J was trimmed by 2 bases and V by 6 bases; bases with no gene match: 4. CDR3 sequence (DNA): TGTGCCATCAGGGCGGGGACAGGGGCCTACGAGCAGTACTTC. Its protein is CAIRAGTGAYEQYF.

The V gene is TRBV28, the J gene TRBJ1-5, with 8 bases lining up with TRBD1. The CDR3 contains 14 residues. The J segment lost 7 bases and the V segment lost 5 bases, leaving 7 bases of the junction unmatched. Germline CDR1 MDHEN, CDR2 SYDVKM. The DNA for the CDR3 is TGTGCCAGCAGTGCAGGGGGCTATCGCCAGCCCCAGCATTTT. The encoded protein is CASSAGGYRQPQHF.

CDR3 in amino acids: CASSKERAGNTIYF. DNA for the CDR3: TGTGCCAGCAGTAAGGAGAGGGCTGGAAACACCATATATTTT. V usage is TRBV2 and J usage is TRBJ1-3; no clear D gene. The length of the CDR3 is 14 residues. The V end was cut by 5 bases, the J end by 2 bases, with 10 bases between. Looked up from germline, CDR1 is SNHLY and CDR2 is FYNNEI.

The V call is TRBV19, the J call TRBJ2-1; no firm D call. Germline CDR1 and CDR2: LNHDA and SQIVND (reference sequence). The CDR3 is 11 residues long. Between the trimmed V and J ends, which lost 4 bases and 10 bases, there was a span of 8 bases. The CDR3 sequence: CASSRSREQFF. Here the CDR3 DNA reads TGTGCCAGTAGTAGAAGCCGCGAGCAGTTCTTC.

The V call is TRBV13, the J call TRBJ2-2; perhaps TRBD1 as D (6 bases). V gave up 4 bases and J gave up 4 bases, with 10 bases separating them. CDR1 is PRHDT, CDR2 FYEKMQ, per germline (reference sequence). The CDR3 is 14 residues long. The CDR3 protein is CASSSKGVTGELFF. In DNA, the CDR3 is TGTGCCAGCAGCTCGAAGGGGGTCACCGGGGAGCTGTTTTTT.

The sample holds one count of this clone. The chain links TRBV5-1 to TRBJ1-4, with 9 nucleotides matching TRBD1. J lost 4 bases, V lost 5 bases, and 3 bases had no gene match. CDR3 size: 14 residues. Per the germline V gene, CDR1 is SGHRS and CDR2 is YFSETQ. The CDR3 spells CASSGQGNNEKLFF. For the CDR3, the DNA is TGCGCCAGCAGTGGACAGGGGAATAATGAAAAACTGTTTTTT. Drawing the rest from reference TRBV5-1 and TRBJ1-4, the complete variable domain is KAGVTQTPRYLIKTRGQQVTLSCSPISGHRSVSWYQQTPGQGLQFLFEYFSETQRNKGNFPGRFSGRQFSNSRSEMNVSTLELGDSALYLCASSGQGNNEKLFFGSGTQLSVL.

The CDR3 reads CASSIGTSGTYQETQYF. The CDR3 nucleotides read TGTGCCAGTAGTATCGGGACTAGCGGGACGTACCAAGAGACCCAGTACTTC. The rearrangement uses TRBV19 and TRBJ2-5, with TRBD2 matching over 13 bases. The CDR3 consists of 17 residues. From germline, CDR1 is LNHDA and CDR2 SQIVND (reference sequence). Trimming at V came to 3 bases and at J to 0 bases, leaving 4 bases not matched to a gene.

The sample holds one count of this clone. J is TRBJ2-1 and V is TRBV6-1; tentatively, D is TRBD1 (6 bases). The germline CDR1 and CDR2 sequences are MNHNS and SASEGT. V was trimmed by 6 bases and J by 0 bases, leaving 12 bases between them. This CDR3 contains 15 residues. In nucleotides, the CDR3 is TGTGCCAGCAGCCAGGGACAAAGCTCCTACAATGAGCAGTTCTTC. This gives the protein CASSQGQSSYNEQFF.

The chain joins TRBV11-2 to TRBJ1-1, with TRBD1 matching 7 bases. Germline lookup yields CDR1 SGHAT and CDR2 FQNNGV. The CDR3 spans 16 residues. The V segment lost 5 bases and the J segment 4 bases; nucleotides outside the gene matches: 13. CDR3 coding DNA: TGTGCCAGCAGCCGCAAAGACAGGGCCAGGGGCACTGAAGCTTTCTTT. Translation gives CASSRKDRARGTEAFF.

The genes are TRBV2 and TRBJ2-3, with D unclear. This CDR3 contains 15 residues. The V end was cut by 6 bases, the J end by 1 base, with 14 bases between. The germline gives CDR1 SNHLY, CDR2 FYNNEI. The CDR3: CASSRSPRRTDTQYF. DNA for the CDR3: TGTGCCAGCAGCCGAAGTCCCAGGCGCACAGATACGCAGTATTTT.

The chain is built from TRBV5-1 and TRBJ2-3; no definite D call. The CDR3 consists of 15 residues. Germline values: CDR1 SGHRS, CDR2 YFSETQ. V was cut by 0 bases and J by 0 bases, with 8 bases left in between. Written as DNA, the CDR3 is TGCGCCAGCAGCTTGGGGGCAGTTAGCACAGATACGCAGTATTTT. This sequence encodes CASSLGAVSTDTQYF.

The J gene is TRBJ2-3, the V gene TRBV27; no clear D gene. Trimming removed 3 bases at V and 4 bases at J, with 11 bases between. The germline CDR1 and CDR2 sequences are MNHEY and SMNVEV (reference sequence). The CDR3 covers 14 residues. CDR3 residues: CASSFNYGADTQYF. The CDR3 region has the DNA TGTGCCAGCAGTTTTAACTATGGAGCAGATACGCAGTATTTT.